These 10 T cell receptor beta chains came from one sample sequenced in a study of OX40 agonist ivuxolimab in advanced cancers. The library came from the immunoSEQ multiplex PCR assay. TCRdb took over this immuneACCESS table, retaining in-frame rearrangements with V and J assigned. Such tables are incomplete; in checked studies, under half of the missing clones stem from an unresolved V gene, and the remainder is unexplained. The sample records roughly 20,000 clones, 80% to 90% of which are singletons. The ten biggest clones cover 60% to 65% of the sample. The sequenced sample was CD4+ or CD8+ T cells sorted from blood, obtained in a trial of the OX40 agonist ivuxolimab. The receptors originated from an adult with an advanced solid tumor such as melanoma, head and neck, liver or kidney cancer.

This clone was observed once. This chain joins TRBV29-1 and TRBJ1-1; TRBD1 matches at 12 bases. The CDR3 is 13 amino acids. Germline V CDR1 and CDR2: SQVTM, ANQGSEA. After removal of 5 bases from V and 7 bases from J, the junction contained 5 bases not matched to a gene. The CDR3 sequence is CSVRDRGPHEAFF. Written as DNA, the CDR3 is TGCAGCGTTCGGGACAGGGGGCCGCATGAAGCTTTCTTT.

V usage is TRBV29-1 and J usage is TRBJ1-1; 7 bases align to TRBD1. J was trimmed by 3 bases and V by 7 bases; bases with no gene match: 5. From germline, CDR1 is SQVTM and CDR2 ANQGSEA. The CDR3 contains 12 residues. This chain's CDR3 is CSGGTVYTEAFF. The CDR3 nucleotides read TGCAGCGGGGGGACAGTTTACACTGAAGCTTTCTTT.

This clone has only a few counts. This chain links TRBV27 with TRBJ1-2; a weak D match, TRBD1 (5 bases). Germline loops: CDR1 MNHEY, CDR2 SMNVEV (reference sequence). This CDR3 is 16 amino acids long. Between the trimmed V and J ends, which lost 3 bases and 1 base, there was a span of 15 bases. CDR3 sequence: CASSFGANFFNYGYTF. Written as DNA, the CDR3 is TGTGCCAGCAGTTTCGGGGCCAACTTTTTTAACTATGGCTACACCTTC.

Only one count was recorded for this clone. An end of the junction differs from the germline gene, which may be a read error. The genes are TRBV7-7 and TRBJ2-1, with TRBD1 matching 8 bases. The CDR3 extends over 16 amino acids. CDR1 SSHAT and CDR2 FNYEAQ come from the germline V gene (reference sequence). The CDR3 DNA reads as TGTGCTAGCAGCCAGACAGGGGATGAGTCCTACAATGAGCAGTTCTTC. Residues: CASSQTGDESYNEQFF.

CDR3 in amino acids: CASTLTGDTGELFF. The CDR3 nucleotides read TGTGCCAGCACCCTAACAGGGGACACCGGGGAGCTGTTTTTT. This chain links TRBV6-1 with TRBJ2-2; 7 bases fit TRBD1. CDR3 length equals 14 residues. The junction had 5 bases not matched to a gene; V was cut back by 7 bases and J by 3 bases. Germline loops: CDR1 MNHNS, CDR2 SASEGT.

The chain carries TRBV4-1 and TRBJ2-2, with TRBD1 matching 9 bases. The CDR3 totals 14 residues. Germline V gene lookup returns CDR1 MGHRA and CDR2 YSYEKL. V was clipped by 1 base and J by 6 bases; unmatched bases: 0. This chain's CDR3 is CASSQGQGAGELFF. CDR3 bases: TGCGCCAGCAGCCAAGGACAGGGGGCCGGGGAGCTGTTTTTT.

This clone occurred once. The CDR3 coding sequence is TGTGCCAGCAGCTTAGATCCTCTACAGGGTTCCGAGCAGTACTTC. This translates into CASSLDPLQGSEQYF. The rearrangement joins TRBV11-2 to TRBJ2-7; tentatively, D is TRBD1 (6 bases). Germline V CDR1 and CDR2: SGHAT, FQNNGV. Trimming pared 0 bases from V and 6 bases from J, leaving 15 bases between. The CDR3 spans 15 residues.

The chain carries TRBV5-4 and TRBJ1-3; no clear D. The V end was cut by 4 bases, the J end by 3 bases, with 8 bases between. The CDR3 extends over 13 amino acids. Germline lookup yields CDR1 SGHNT and CDR2 YYREEE (reference sequence). The CDR3 reads CASSIRNGNTIYF. The CDR3 region has the DNA TGTGCCAGCAGCATACGAAATGGAAACACCATATATTTT.

This clone is medium-sized. The chain recombines TRBV5-1 with TRBJ2-2; D is possibly TRBD1 (5 bases). This CDR3 has 13 residues. The V end lost 6 bases, the J end lost 6 bases, and 12 bases lay between the germline ends. In germline, CDR1 is SGHRS, CDR2 YFSETQ. The CDR3, as DNA: TGCGCCAGCAACGGACACGGGTCCGGGGAGCTGTTTTTT. It yields the protein CASNGHGSGELFF.

The CDR3 here is CASSWSGQLYGYTF. The CDR3, as DNA: TGTGCCAGCAGCTGGTCGGGACAACTCTATGGCTACACCTTC. The genes are TRBV5-6 and TRBJ1-2; TRBD1 might be the D (6 bases). Trimming removed 3 bases from V and 4 bases from J, with 13 bases in between. Germline V CDR1 and CDR2: SGHDT, YYEEEE. This CDR3 contains 14 residues.